This TCR beta chain was documented in a study of cytomegalovirus exposure and HLA in healthy donors. Findings and limits, study-wide: The study recorded 150 to 200 TCR beta chains that were cytomegalovirus-associated.

Details on this clone: The antigen is unknown.

The CDR3 is 13 residues long. Germline-derived CDR1 and CDR2 are MNHEY and SMNVEV (reference sequence). Trimming shortened V by 6 bases and J by 4 bases, and 13 bases separated the two germline ends. 13 Jbeta primers and 60 Vbeta primers were used for the PCR. Produced via immunoSEQ multiplex PCR; TCRdb's table is partial and in-frame only. The table includes 75,000 to 90,000 clones, more than 60% detected once. The sequence came from a male donor in good health and CMV-seropositive. Sequenced sample: PBMCs. V is TRBV27 and J is TRBJ2-7, with D uncertain. CDR3 coding DNA: TGTGCCAGCAGACGATCCGGGTCATACGAGCAGTACTTC. It codes for CASRRSGSYEQYF.